This TCR beta chain was captured in a study of naive and memory T cell subsets. Sequential positive selection took CD4 T cells first, then CD8 T cells. Study results and caveats: Naive and memory repertoire findings lacked a ground truth for validation. Especially in CD8 cells, naive repertoires contained a few larger clonotypes, possibly CD45RA-re-expressing memory cells.

The CDR3 length is 16 residues. Per germline, CDR1 MGHDK and CDR2 SYGVNS. V lost 6 bases to trimming and J lost 5 bases; unmatched junction nucleotides: 9. Both TRBC1 and TRBC2 were covered by a beta constant-region primer of two equimolar oligonucleotides. The ligated cDNA underwent four PCR rounds using SP2 and nested alpha and beta constant-region primers. From the UMI-ligation and nested PCR reads, TCRdb called clonotypes with MiXCR, one entry per CDR3 protein. The table shows 150,000 or so distinct CDR3 sequences, with roughly 20% occurring only once. Notes on this clonotype: Its antigen is currently unknown.

The chain couples TRBV25-1 to TRBJ2-1, with 11 bases aligning to TRBD2. This TCR was sampled from a human donor in good health. The material sequenced was naive CD4+ T cells from blood. For the CDR3, the DNA is TGTGCCAGCAGGGCCCAGACTAGCGGGAAACACAATGAGCAGTTCTTC. As protein: CASRAQTSGKHNEQFF.